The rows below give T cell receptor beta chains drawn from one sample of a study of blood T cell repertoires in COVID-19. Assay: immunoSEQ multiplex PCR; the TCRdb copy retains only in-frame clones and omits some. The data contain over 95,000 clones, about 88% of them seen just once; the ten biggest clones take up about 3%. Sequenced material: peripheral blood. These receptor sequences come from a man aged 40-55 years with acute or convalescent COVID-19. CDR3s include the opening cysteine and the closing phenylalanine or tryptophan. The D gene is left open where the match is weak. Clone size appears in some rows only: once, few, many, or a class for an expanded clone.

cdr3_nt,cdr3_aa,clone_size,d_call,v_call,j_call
TGTGCCAGCAGCGGGACAGGGGTTGAAGCTTTCTTT,CASSGTGVEAFF,.,TRBD1,TRBV5-4,TRBJ1-1
TGTGCCACCAGTGATTTCCAGGGAAAACTGTTTTTT,CATSDFQGKLFF,.,.,TRBV24-1,TRBJ1-4
TGCGCCAGCAGCCCGGGGACAGCCCAAGAGACCCAGTACTTC,CASSPGTAQETQYF,few,TRBD1,TRBV5-1,TRBJ2-5
TGTGCCAGCAGCCTAGCAGACGGGTCCTACAATGAGCAGTTCTTC,CASSLADGSYNEQFF,once,.,TRBV6-5,TRBJ2-1
TGTGCCAGCAGCTTAAGTTTGACTAGCGGGGGGCTGGAGGAGACCCAGTACTTC,CASSLSLTSGGLEETQYF,.,TRBD2,TRBV7-7,TRBJ2-5
TGTGCCAGCAGTGACCTTGTCAGGGGGCGAACTAATGAAAAACTGTTTTTT,CASSDLVRGRTNEKLFF,once,TRBD1,TRBV6-4,TRBJ1-4
TGTGCCAGCAGCTTAAGTAGTTGGAACACTGAAGCTTTCTTT,CASSLSSWNTEAFF,.,.,TRBV7-2,TRBJ1-1
TGTGCCAGCAGCTTAGCTCAGGGGAACACTGAAGCTTTCTTT,CASSLAQGNTEAFF,.,.,TRBV7-9,TRBJ1-1
TGTGCCAGCAGCCCAGTGATTATGAACACTGAAGCTTTCTTT,CASSPVIMNTEAFF,.,.,TRBV6-5,TRBJ1-1
TGTGCCAGCAGCTTAAATGGACTAGCGGGGGTGGAGCAGTTCTTC,CASSLNGLAGVEQFF,.,TRBD2,TRBV7-3,TRBJ2-1
TGTGCCAGCACCCCACCTGGGACAGGGAATCCCTCCTACGAGCAGTACTTC,CASTPPGTGNPSYEQYF,.,TRBD1,TRBV13,TRBJ2-7
TGCGCCAGCAGCCAAGGAAGCGGGGGGGCCAGTAATGAGCAGTTCTTC,CASSQGSGGASNEQFF,.,TRBD2,TRBV4-1,TRBJ2-1
TGCGCCAGCAGCTTGCCAGGGGGCGGGGATACGCAGTATTTT,CASSLPGGGDTQYF,.,TRBD1,TRBV5-1,TRBJ2-3
TGTGCCAGCACTCCCACAGCAGGGGACAGTAAAAACATTCAGTACTTC,CASTPTAGDSKNIQYF,few,TRBD1,TRBV2,TRBJ2-4
TGTGCCATCAGAAACACTGGGGCCAACGTCCTGACTTTC,CAIRNTGANVLTF,.,.,TRBV10-3,TRBJ2-6
TGTGCCAGCAGCGTAGACCACAGGAGTGACACTGAAGCTTTCTTT,CASSVDHRSDTEAFF,.,.,TRBV9,TRBJ1-1
TGTGCCAGCAGCCTTAGTGAGAGCTCCTATAATTCACCCCTCCACTTT,CASSLSESSYNSPLHF,.,.,TRBV27,TRBJ1-6
TGCGCCAGCAGCCAAGATTGGGCGGGAAGCGAGCAGTACTTC,CASSQDWAGSEQYF,.,.,TRBV4-3,TRBJ2-7
TGCGCCAGCAGCTCGGACGGGGGGGCCTACGAGCAGTACTTC,CASSSDGGAYEQYF,few,TRBD2,TRBV5-1,TRBJ2-7
TGTGCCAGTCGGCAGGGTGAGAGGAGCTCCTATAATTCACCCCTCCACTTT,CASRQGERSSYNSPLHF,.,.,TRBV7-8,TRBJ1-6
TGTGCCAGCAGTCGGGACAGACAAGGGGACACTGAAGCTTTCTTT,CASSRDRQGDTEAFF,.,TRBD1,TRBV2,TRBJ1-1
TGTGCCAGCAGCTTACTTCCCTCCTACGAGCAGTACTTC,CASSLLPSYEQYF,once,.,TRBV11-3,TRBJ2-7
TGTGCCAGTAGTACAACAGGGACAGATACGCAGTATTTT,CASSTTGTDTQYF,.,.,TRBV19,TRBJ2-3
TGTGCCAGCAGTTACTGGCAAAACACTGAAGCTTTCTTT,CASSYWQNTEAFF,.,.,TRBV6-5,TRBJ1-1
TGTGCCACCAGTGATACAGGGGTCTATGGCTACACCTTC,CATSDTGVYGYTF,.,TRBD1,TRBV24-1,TRBJ1-2
TGTGCCAGCAGCCCGACAGGGAACAATGGCTACACCTTC,CASSPTGNNGYTF,.,TRBD1,TRBV12-3/TRBV12-4,TRBJ1-2
TGCGCCAGCAGCCCCCTCGGGGGAGTCGGGGGCACTGAAGCTTTCTTT,CASSPLGGVGGTEAFF,.,.,TRBV4-3,TRBJ1-1
TGTGCCAGCAGCCCCAGCTTCGGGGGGGGGCAAGAGACCCAGTACTTC,CASSPSFGGGQETQYF,.,TRBD2,TRBV11-3,TRBJ2-5
TGTGCCAGCAGCCACAGGGGGTCTGGAAACACCATATATTTT,CASSHRGSGNTIYF,few,TRBD1,TRBV3-1/TRBV3-2,TRBJ1-3
TGTGCCAGCAGCCCCTCCCCCGTGAGTCTCTCCTACAATGAGCAGTTCTTC,CASSPSPVSLSYNEQFF,.,.,TRBV13,TRBJ2-1
TGTGCCAGCATGCGCGGGGGGGCCGCAGATACGCAGTATTTT,CASMRGGAADTQYF,.,TRBD2,TRBV6-5,TRBJ2-3
TGCAGTGCTAGTACGGCGGGGTTCTACGAGCAGTACTTC,CSASTAGFYEQYF,once,.,TRBV20-1,TRBJ2-7
TGTGCCAGCAGAGAAGACAGGGACGGCACTGAAGCTTTCTTT,CASREDRDGTEAFF,.,TRBD1,TRBV5-4,TRBJ1-1
TGCGCCAGCAGCCAAGCTAACCTAGTCGCAGCCGGGGAGCTGTTTTTT,CASSQANLVAAGELFF,once,.,TRBV4-1,TRBJ2-2
TGTGCCAGCTCACCACCAAGAGCCTCCCCTAGCACAGATACGCAGTATTTT,CASSPPRASPSTDTQYF,.,.,TRBV18,TRBJ2-3
TGTGCCAGCAGCTTAAGTAGGGCCAACGTCCTGACTTTC,CASSLSRANVLTF,.,.,TRBV7-3,TRBJ2-6
TGCGCCAGCAGCCAAGTGTTCAGGGGGATGAACACTGAAGCTTTCTTT,CASSQVFRGMNTEAFF,.,TRBD1,TRBV4-1,TRBJ1-1
TGTGCCAGCAGTGACAGGCCGAACACTGAAGCTTTCTTT,CASSDRPNTEAFF,.,.,TRBV2,TRBJ1-1
TGTGCTAGTGGCCCCGGGGGAGCGGGGGGGCCCTACAATGAGCAGTTCTTC,CASGPGGAGGPYNEQFF,.,TRBD2,TRBV12-5,TRBJ2-1
TGCGCCAGCAGCCAAGATTTTCCCGGGGACGAGCAGTACTTC,CASSQDFPGDEQYF,.,.,TRBV4-1,TRBJ2-7
TGCAGCGTCGTCCGGGACAGTCCCTACGAGCAGTACTTC,CSVVRDSPYEQYF,.,TRBD1,TRBV29-1,TRBJ2-7
TGTGCCATCAGTGAGTCGTGGAGTGAAGCTTTCTTT,CAISESWSEAFF,.,.,TRBV10-3,TRBJ1-1
TGTGCCAGCAGGGGGACAGTCAGCTCCTACGAGCAGTACTTC,CASRGTVSSYEQYF,.,TRBD1,TRBV2,TRBJ2-7
TGTGCCACCAGTGATCAAAGACAGGGTGAGACTGAAGCTTTCTTT,CATSDQRQGETEAFF,.,TRBD1,TRBV24-1,TRBJ1-1
TGTGCCTGGAGTCTTTATAGCAATCAGCCCCAGCATTTT,CAWSLYSNQPQHF,medium-sized,.,TRBV30,TRBJ1-5
TGTGCCAGCAGCTCCCGGACAGGGAGGTCAGAAAAACTGTTTTTT,CASSSRTGRSEKLFF,.,TRBD1,TRBV3-1/TRBV3-2,TRBJ1-4
TGCGCCAGCAGCCAAGAATCCATGCGTAAGAGGTCAATTGATACGCAGTATTTT,CASSQESMRKRSIDTQYF,.,.,TRBV4-3,TRBJ2-3